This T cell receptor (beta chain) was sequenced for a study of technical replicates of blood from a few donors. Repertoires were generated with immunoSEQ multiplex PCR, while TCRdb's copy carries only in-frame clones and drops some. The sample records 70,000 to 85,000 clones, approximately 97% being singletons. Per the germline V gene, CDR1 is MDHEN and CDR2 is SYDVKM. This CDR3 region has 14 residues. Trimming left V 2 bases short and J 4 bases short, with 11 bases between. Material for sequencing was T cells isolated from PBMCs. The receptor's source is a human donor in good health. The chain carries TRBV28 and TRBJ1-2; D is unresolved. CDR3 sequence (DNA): TGTGCCAGCAGTTTAAACCCAGGTGCCTATGGCTACACCTTC. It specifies CASSLNPGAYGYTF.